This TCR beta chain was profiled in a study of radiation and T cells in renal cell carcinoma. Study background: Nephrectomy followed 15 Gy stereotactic body radiation by 4 weeks.

Remarks on this clone: As yet, its antigen is unknown.

Using immunoSEQ multiplex PCR, the repertoire was profiled, and TCRdb retains in-frame clones only, with some absent. Among roughly 120,000 clones listed, 80% to 90% were seen once. Time point in this sample: blood 2 weeks post-SBRT. Treatment of the sample: 15 Gy SBRT to primary tumor, nephrectomy 4 weeks later. In germline, CDR1 is MNHEY, CDR2 SMNVEV (reference sequence). V was pared by 8 bases and J by 7 bases, with 15 bases between. This CDR3 is 12 amino acids long. Findings and caveats of the study: From baseline, blood top tumor clonotypes peaked at 2 weeks post-radiation.

The genes are TRBV27 and TRBJ2-7, with TRBD2 as a possible D gene (5 bases). The source is an older woman with renal cell carcinoma. The sample consisted of blood, taken from a patient whose treatment included radiotherapy and nephrectomy. The CDR3 reads CASGPYRREQYF. CDR3 bases: TGTGCCAGCGGGCCGTACCGGAGGGAGCAGTACTTC.